This TCR beta chain is drawn from a study of T cell repertoires in cytomegalovirus infection. Study in general: Public TCR beta signatures provided an indication of both CMV infection and a matching HLA type. General study results and limits: CMV-specific TCR beta clonotypes restricted by HLA-C dominated the ex vivo response. CMV carriers having the relevant HLA were flagged by cumulative public TCR beta family frequency.

TCRdb ran MiXCR on the reads and lists one entry per CDR3 protein. The sample includes a few hundred thousand distinct CDR3 sequences, 17% seen only once; the top ten take around 12%. The count of this clonotype is one. What it binds is unknown. Sequence at one end of the junction differs from germline and may be a read error. Per germline, CDR1 SQVTM and CDR2 ANQGSEA. The CDR3 runs to 15 residues. The origin of this receptor is a human donor in good health (CMV status not recorded). Some clones in this sample may be carry-over from other donors' samples. The sequencing input was PBMCs. This chain links TRBV29-1 with TRBJ2-5; 9 bases match TRBD2. The CDR3 here is CSVVGLAGYQENQYF. For the CDR3, the DNA is TGCAGCGTTGTAGGGCTAGCGGGGTACCAAGAGAACCAGTACTTC.